This record looks at one T cell receptor beta chain sequence and its context. Its antigen is not known. CDR1 and CDR2 from the germline V gene are MNHEY and SVGAGI. This CDR3 contains 14 residues. Trimming cost V 5 bases and J 3 bases, with 11 bases left between them. The data were taken from a study of blood T cells in healthy people across ages. General study points: Unsorted PBMCs blocked a conclusive comparison of naive and antigen-experienced cells. Expanded clonotype shifts may have been confounded, as the donors had an unknown CMV status. Among T cells, TCR beta diversity per million cells dropped roughly linearly as age rose.

Through a sample-barcoded 5' primer and a J-beta primer mix, a second PCR was run for 7 to 11 cycles. A tag from a template-switch adaptor with 12 random nucleotides marked each cDNA molecule. TCRdb redid the calling of the 5' RACE reads with MiXCR, one entry per CDR3 protein. In the table there are 1.4 million or so distinct CDR3 sequences, roughly two fifths of which are singletons. Sequences were obtained from blood. This receptor was taken from a woman aged 18-29 years in good health. The chain couples TRBV6-5 to TRBJ2-1, with D hard to call. The CDR3 sequence is CASSTDRVYNEQFF. Here the CDR3 DNA reads TGTGCCAGCAGTACGGATAGGGTCTACAATGAGCAGTTCTTC.